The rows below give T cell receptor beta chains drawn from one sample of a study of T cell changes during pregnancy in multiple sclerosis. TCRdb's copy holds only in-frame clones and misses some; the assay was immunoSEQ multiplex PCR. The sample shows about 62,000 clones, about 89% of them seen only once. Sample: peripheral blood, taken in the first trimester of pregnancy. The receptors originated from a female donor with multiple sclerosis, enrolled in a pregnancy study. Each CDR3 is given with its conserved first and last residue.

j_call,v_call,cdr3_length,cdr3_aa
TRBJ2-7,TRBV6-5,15,CASSTGQGLTYEQYF
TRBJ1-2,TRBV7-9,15,CASSIPGQGAYGYTF
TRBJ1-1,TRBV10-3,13,CAISESANTEAFF
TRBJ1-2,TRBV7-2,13,CASSFLQGRGYTF
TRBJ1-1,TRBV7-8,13,CASSLSVGTEAFF
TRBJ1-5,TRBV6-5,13,CASSYWTGQPQHF
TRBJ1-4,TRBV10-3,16,CAISGSGTATNEKLFF
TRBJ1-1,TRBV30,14,CAWSTISGGTEAFF
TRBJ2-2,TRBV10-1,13,CASSRTSGGELFF
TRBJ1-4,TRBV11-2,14,CASSLMAVNEKLFF
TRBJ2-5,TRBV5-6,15,CASSLPGLAVETQYF
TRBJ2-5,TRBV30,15,CAWSARASLRETQYF
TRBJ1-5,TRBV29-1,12,CSVRDTDQPQHF
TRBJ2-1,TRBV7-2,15,CASSSDLASYNEQFF
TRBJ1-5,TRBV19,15,CASSILGGVNQPQHF
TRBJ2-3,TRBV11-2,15,CASSPRTSFFDTQYF
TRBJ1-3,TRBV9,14,CASSPSEWGNTIYF
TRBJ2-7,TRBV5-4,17,CASSLGEGGPLGREQYF
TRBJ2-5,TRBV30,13,CAWTFGGVETQYF
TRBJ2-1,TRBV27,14,CASSFGTEGNEQFF
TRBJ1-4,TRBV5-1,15,CASSLIGVPNEKLFF
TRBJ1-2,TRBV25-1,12,CASRQGNYGYTF